Listed here are 8 T cell receptor beta chains from one sample, sequenced in a study of blood T cell repertoires in COVID-19 (dated by TCRdb to the early 2020s). The protocol used for the library was the immunoSEQ multiplex PCR assay. TCRdb took this table from immuneACCESS and kept in-frame rearrangements with V and J called. Such tables lack part of the clones; where checked against another copy, unresolved V genes explain under half of the gap, and the rest is unexplained. This sample gives 120,000 to 150,000 clones in total; 84% of them show up just once. The ten largest clones represent roughly 4.8% of the sample. Sequencing was carried out using peripheral blood. These receptor sequences come from a human donor in a cohort sampled during active COVID-19.

The chain employs TRBV18 and TRBJ1-3, with 8 bases that match TRBD1. The CDR3 loop spans 16 amino acids. Germline CDR1 and CDR2: KGHSH and LQKENI. Trimming took 0 bases from V and 2 from J; bases not matched to a gene: 3. CDR3 sequence (DNA): TGTGCCAGCTCACCACCCCAGACAGGGGCTGGAAACACCATATATTTT. This encodes CASSPPQTGAGNTIYF.

This clone was found a few times. The chain couples TRBV24-1 to TRBJ2-1; 7 bases line up with TRBD2. The CDR3 covers 18 residues. V gave up 0 bases and J gave up 4 bases; unmatched junction bases: 11. The germline gives CDR1 KGHDR, CDR2 SFDVKD. This CDR3 reads CATSDLSWRLAAYNEQFF. The CDR3 DNA sequence: TGTGCCACCAGTGATTTGTCCTGGCGCCTAGCGGCGTACAATGAGCAGTTCTTC.

V gene TRBV9 combines with J gene TRBJ1-2, with D perhaps matching TRBD1 (5 bases). V was shortened by 4 bases and J by 7 bases, with 20 bases between the two germline ends. Germline V lookup: CDR1 SGDLS, CDR2 YYNGEE. CDR3 size: 15 residues. In nucleotides, the CDR3 is TGTGCCAGCAGCCCCTCCACCGTGGGGGAGGGTGGCTACACCTTC. Amino acid sequence: CASSPSTVGEGGYTF.

The rearrangement joins TRBV18 to TRBJ1-2; no firm D call. With 3 bases removed from V and 4 bases from J, the gap between germline ends came to 12 bases. The CDR3 runs 14 residues. The germline V gene has CDR1 KGHSH and CDR2 LQKENI. CDR3 in amino acids: CASSPQPGSYGYTF. CDR3 nucleotides: TGTGCCAGCTCACCTCAACCGGGGAGCTATGGCTACACCTTC.

The rearrangement joins TRBV19 to TRBJ1-4, with D perhaps TRBD1 (6 bases). CDR3 size: 16 residues. Per the germline V gene, CDR1 is LNHDA and CDR2 is SQIVND (reference sequence). V shed 5 bases and J shed 8 bases, with 21 bases lying between them. Written as DNA, the CDR3 is TGTGCCAGTAGTGCAAGGACGACAGGCCGGAACGAAAAACTGTTTTTT. Translating gives CASSARTTGRNEKLFF.

This clone was counted only a few times. V gene TRBV19 combines with J gene TRBJ2-7, with TRBD1 matching over 10 bases. CDR3 length: 14 amino acids. Germline V gene lookup returns CDR1 LNHDA and CDR2 SQIVND (reference sequence). V dropped 3 bases and J dropped 9; count of bases not matched to a gene: 8. CDR3 protein: CASSMRDRGHGQYF. The CDR3 DNA reads TGTGCCAGTAGTATGCGGGACAGGGGTCACGGGCAGTACTTC.

This clone has just a few counts. J is TRBJ2-5 and V is TRBV10-3, with TRBD2 matching over 12 bases. CDR1 is ENHRY, CDR2 SYGVKD, per germline. V shed 3 bases and J 3 bases; nucleotides not matched to a gene: 2. This CDR3 is built from 15 residues. The CDR3 region is CAISDRLAGEETQYF. The CDR3, as DNA: TGTGCCATCAGTGACCGACTAGCGGGGGAAGAGACCCAGTACTTC.

The chain is built from TRBV18 and TRBJ1-1; no clear D gene. V lost 2 bases to trimming and J lost 2 bases, with 12 bases between them. CDR1 is KGHSH and CDR2 is LQKENI in the germline V gene. The CDR3 has 15 residues. As DNA, the CDR3 is TGTGCCAGCTCACCATCGGGAAGCGGAAACACTGAAGCTTTCTTT. It specifies CASSPSGSGNTEAFF.